The text below deals with one T cell receptor beta chain. V lost 4 bases and J lost 1, with 8 bases in between. Looked up from germline, CDR1 is SGHRS and CDR2 is YFSETQ. CDR3 length: 13 residues. The data were taken from a study of shared T cell receptors in the human thymus. Profiled with immunoSEQ multiplex PCR; TCRdb holds only in-frame clones, not every one. The sample holds about 380,000 clones, more than 85% seen once. The rearrangement links TRBV5-1 to TRBJ2-5, with a weak D call TRBD1 (5 bases). The specimen sequenced was thymocytes. The TCR sequence derives from a human donor. The CDR3 spells CASSQDIQETQYF. In DNA, the CDR3 is TGCGCCAGCAGCCAGGACATCCAAGAGACCCAGTACTTC.